The clone carrying this TCR beta chain was detected once. What it recognizes is unknown. The sample belongs to a study of a mutant IDH1 vaccine in newly diagnosed glioma. Study overall: Males made up approximately 60% and females about 40% of treated patients, whose mean age was 40.4 years.

TCRdb's copy holds only in-frame clones and misses some; the assay was immunoSEQ multiplex PCR. The sample shows fewer than 70,000 clones, about four fifths of them seen only once. Indicated time point: week 47, end of study. With topical imiquimod, each dose of the vaccine consisted of 300 ug of mutant IDH1 20-mer peptide. Each tumor in the donors was a new WHO grade 3 or 4 astrocytoma, IDH1-mutant and ATRX-lost. There are 17 residues in the CDR3. Per the germline V gene, CDR1 is SNHLY and CDR2 is FYNNEI. V trimming: 4 bases; J trimming: 1 base; junction bases outside the gene matches: 10. This sequence originates from a man aged 25-45 years with glioma. The V call is TRBV2, the J call TRBJ1-5, with 7 nucleotides matching TRBD1. The starting material was PBMCs, obtained from a glioma patient whose treatment included an IDH1 peptide vaccine. The CDR3 sequence: CASSGPVTGMSNQPQHF. The CDR3 DNA reads as TGTGCCAGCAGTGGGCCCGTGACAGGGATGAGCAATCAGCCCCAGCATTTT.